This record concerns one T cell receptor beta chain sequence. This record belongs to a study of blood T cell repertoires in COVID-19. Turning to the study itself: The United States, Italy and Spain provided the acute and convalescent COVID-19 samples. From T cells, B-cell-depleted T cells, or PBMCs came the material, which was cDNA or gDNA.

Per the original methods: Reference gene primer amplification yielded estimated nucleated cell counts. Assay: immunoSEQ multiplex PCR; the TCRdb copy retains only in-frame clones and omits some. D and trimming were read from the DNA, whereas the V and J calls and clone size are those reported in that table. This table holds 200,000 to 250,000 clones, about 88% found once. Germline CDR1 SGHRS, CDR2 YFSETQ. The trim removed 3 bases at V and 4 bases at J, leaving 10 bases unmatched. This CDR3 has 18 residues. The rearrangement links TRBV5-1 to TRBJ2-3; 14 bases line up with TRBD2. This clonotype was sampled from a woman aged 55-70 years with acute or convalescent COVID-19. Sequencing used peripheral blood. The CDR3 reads CASSSAGTSGRAADTQYF. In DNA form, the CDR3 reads TGCGCCAGCAGCTCCGCCGGGACTAGCGGGAGAGCGGCAGATACGCAGTATTTT.